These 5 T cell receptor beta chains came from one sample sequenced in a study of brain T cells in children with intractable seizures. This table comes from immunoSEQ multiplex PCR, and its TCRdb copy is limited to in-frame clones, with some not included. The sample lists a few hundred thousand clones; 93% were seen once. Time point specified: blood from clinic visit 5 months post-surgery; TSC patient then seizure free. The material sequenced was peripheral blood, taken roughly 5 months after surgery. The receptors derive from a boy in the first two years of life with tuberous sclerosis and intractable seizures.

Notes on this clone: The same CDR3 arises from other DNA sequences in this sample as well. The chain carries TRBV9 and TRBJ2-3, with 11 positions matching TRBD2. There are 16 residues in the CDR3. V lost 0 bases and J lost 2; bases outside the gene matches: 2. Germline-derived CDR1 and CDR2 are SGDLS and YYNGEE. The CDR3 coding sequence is TGTGCCAGCAGCGTAGGACTAGCGGGACTCACAGATACGCAGTATTTT. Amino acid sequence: CASSVGLAGLTDTQYF.

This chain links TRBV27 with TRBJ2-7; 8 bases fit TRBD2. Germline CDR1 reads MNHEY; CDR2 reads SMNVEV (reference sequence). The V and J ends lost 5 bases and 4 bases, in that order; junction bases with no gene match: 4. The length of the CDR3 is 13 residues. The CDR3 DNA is TGTGCCAGCAGTCCGGGGACTAGATACGAGCAGTACTTC. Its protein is CASSPGTRYEQYF.

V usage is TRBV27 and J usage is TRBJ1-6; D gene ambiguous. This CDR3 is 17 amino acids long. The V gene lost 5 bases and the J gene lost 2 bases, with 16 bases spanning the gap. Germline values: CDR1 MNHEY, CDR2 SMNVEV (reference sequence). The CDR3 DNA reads TGTGCCAGCAGTCCTCGTGTGGCTAGTACCTATAATTCACCCCTCCACTTT. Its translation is CASSPRVASTYNSPLHF.

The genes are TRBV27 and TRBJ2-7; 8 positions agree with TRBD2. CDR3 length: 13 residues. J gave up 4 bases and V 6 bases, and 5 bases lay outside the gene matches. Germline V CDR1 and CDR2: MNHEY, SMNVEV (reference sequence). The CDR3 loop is CASSRAGGYEQYF. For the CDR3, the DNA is TGTGCCAGCAGCCGGGCGGGGGGATACGAGCAGTACTTC.

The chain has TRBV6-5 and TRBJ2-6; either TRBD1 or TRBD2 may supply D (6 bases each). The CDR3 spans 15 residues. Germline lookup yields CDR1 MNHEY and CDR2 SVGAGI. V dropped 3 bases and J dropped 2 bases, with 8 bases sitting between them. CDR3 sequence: CASSYRGAGANVLTF. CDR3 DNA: TGTGCCAGCAGTTATAGGGGGGCTGGGGCCAACGTCCTGACTTTC.